Below, 6 T cell receptor beta chains from the same sample are listed, as sequenced in a study of T cell responses to AZD1222 COVID-19 vaccine. Clones were sequenced by immunoSEQ multiplex PCR, and TCRdb holds only the in-frame ones, with some missing. The repertoire holds tens of thousands of clones, with about 90% as singletons. Sequencing used peripheral blood, obtained on day 0 of AZD1222 vaccination. These receptors all stem from an adult in good health.

This clone has just a few counts. This rearrangement joins TRBV28 to TRBJ1-2; 7 bases are shared with TRBD1. The V gene's germline CDR1 is MDHEN and CDR2 SYDVKM. The ends lost 4 bases at V and 4 bases at J; junction bases unmatched: 9. The CDR3 is made up of 15 amino acids. The CDR3 nucleotides are TGTGCCAGCAGTTCCCGGCAGGGGGGACTCTATGGCTACACCTTC. Translated, it gives CASSSRQGGLYGYTF.

The chain uses TRBV4-1 and TRBJ1-4, with D unresolved. Germline-derived CDR1 and CDR2 are MGHRA and YSYEKL. V lost 4 bases, J lost 5 bases, and 17 bases lay in between. The CDR3 runs 16 residues. The CDR3 DNA reads TGCGCCAGCAGCCCCCCTTTGAGACGGATGAATGAAAAACTGTTTTTT. Translating it yields CASSPPLRRMNEKLFF.

Regarding this clone: The junction differs from germline at one of its ends, possibly a read error. The CDR3 loop reads CASSVDGRGPDQVF. CDR3 coding DNA: TGTGCCAGCAGCGTAGATGGCAGGGGACCCGATCAGGTCTTC. The gene calls are TRBV9 and TRBJ2-7; D is possibly TRBD1 (6 bases). The CDR3 runs to 14 residues. The germline CDR1 and CDR2 sequences are SGDLS and YYNGEE.

The chain combines TRBV18 with TRBJ1-1, with a tentative D call TRBD1 (6 bases). V dropped 2 bases and J dropped 4 bases, with 8 bases sitting between them. Germline V gene lookup returns CDR1 KGHSH and CDR2 LQKENI. CDR3 length: 13 amino acids. The CDR3 spells CASSPGGLTEAFF. The DNA of the CDR3 is TGTGCCAGCTCACCAGGGGGCCTCACTGAAGCTTTCTTT.

The sample holds one count of this clone. The rearrangement joins TRBV11-3 to TRBJ2-3; 10 bases match TRBD1. The CDR3 has 14 residues. Unmatched junction bases numbered 3, after V lost 5 bases and J lost 4 bases. Germline lookup yields CDR1 SGHNT and CDR2 YENEEA. The CDR3 DNA reads TGTGCCAGCAGCCATGGACAGGGGGCAGATACGCAGTATTTT. Translating gives CASSHGQGADTQYF.

The chain employs TRBV7-2 and TRBJ2-7, with a weak D call TRBD2 (7 bases). Germline CDR1 reads SGHTA; CDR2 reads FQGNSA. Trimming took off 3 bases at V and 3 bases at J, with 12 bases between the two ends. The CDR3 extends over 14 amino acids. The CDR3 DNA reads as TGTGCCAGCAGCTTTCCAGGGGAGGGCTACGAGCAGTACTTC. Amino acid sequence: CASSFPGEGYEQYF.